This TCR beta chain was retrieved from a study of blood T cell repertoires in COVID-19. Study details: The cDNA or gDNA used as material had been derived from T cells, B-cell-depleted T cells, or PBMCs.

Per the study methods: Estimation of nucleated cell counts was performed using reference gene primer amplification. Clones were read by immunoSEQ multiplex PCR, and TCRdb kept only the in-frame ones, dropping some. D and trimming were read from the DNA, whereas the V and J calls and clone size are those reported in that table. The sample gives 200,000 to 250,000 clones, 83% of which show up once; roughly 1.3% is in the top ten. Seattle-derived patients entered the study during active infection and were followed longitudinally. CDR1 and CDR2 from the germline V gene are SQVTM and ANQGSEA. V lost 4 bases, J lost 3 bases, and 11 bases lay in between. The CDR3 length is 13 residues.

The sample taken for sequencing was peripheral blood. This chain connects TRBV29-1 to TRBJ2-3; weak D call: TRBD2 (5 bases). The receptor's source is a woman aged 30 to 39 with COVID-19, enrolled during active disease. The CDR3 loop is CSVALSGTDTQYF. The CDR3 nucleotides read TGCAGCGTTGCTCTCTCGGGGACAGATACGCAGTATTTT.